Listed below are T cell receptor beta chains from one sample, sequenced in a study of metastatic and nonmetastatic thyroid tumors. TCRdb reassembled clones from the PCR reads with MiXCR. The repertoire holds about 30,000 clones, with 20% to 25% as singletons. Sequenced: blood. Source of these receptors: a female donor with papillary thyroid cancer or a benign thyroid nodule (not recorded which). Some clones in this sample may be carry-over from other donors' samples. The conserved cysteine and the conserved F or W are not part of the CDR3 here.

v_call	j_call	cdr3_aa
TRBV7-3	TRBJ2-3	ASSLNGDTQY
TRBV5-5	TRBJ2-1	ASSFYREYNEQF
TRBV20-1	TRBJ1-1	SASRDAKTTEAF
TRBV4-1	TRBJ2-7	ASSHVGKEGSYEQY
TRBV4-1	TRBJ2-1	ASSPSGMTYNEQF
TRBV2	TRBJ2-4	ASSGIGAVNIQY
TRBV11-2	TRBJ2-5	ASSFQGAETQY
TRBV5-4	TRBJ2-5	ASSLGTASSETQY
TRBV28	TRBJ2-5	ASSLAQAETQY
TRBV12-3/TRBV12-4	TRBJ2-2	ASKGSGTVTGELF
TRBV7-6	TRBJ2-7	ASSEQGYGYEQY
TRBV28	TRBJ2-4	ASSGDSGTVTKNIQY
TRBV6-1	TRBJ2-2	ASSAGTLNTGELF
TRBV11-3	TRBJ2-5	ASSPGLAEETQY
TRBV6-1	TRBJ2-5	ASSLRQGPQETQY
TRBV12-5	TRBJ1-2	ASGPSPQEANYGYT
TRBV30	TRBJ1-2	AWTLDRRYGYT
TRBV6-5	TRBJ2-5	ASSYSTGPQETQY
TRBV6-6	TRBJ1-2	ASSYHPQGRYGYT
TRBV28	TRBJ1-1	ASSFPRNTEAF
TRBV5-1	TRBJ2-2	ASGGGELF
TRBV19	TRBJ2-3	ASSTGLADTDTQY
TRBV7-8	TRBJ2-7	ASSLEHYNYEQY
TRBV5-1	TRBJ2-7	ASSSTPGQGYEQY
TRBV5-1	TRBJ1-6	ASSPQGSSYNSPLH
TRBV6-5	TRBJ2-2	ASSYSRPGQGYAGELF
TRBV30	TRBJ2-2	AWSSRQLDTGELF
TRBV7-8	TRBJ2-3	ASSLYSRAGGTDTQY
TRBV20-1	TRBJ1-1	SALVGRGFEAF
TRBV6-1	TRBJ2-2	ASRRQNTGDLF
TRBV20-1	TRBJ1-1	IAAGHRGLTEAF
TRBV30	TRBJ2-7	AWSVRVSYEQY
TRBV28	TRBJ2-7	ASARLAGSGYEQY
TRBV3-1	TRBJ1-2	ASSSRTEVNYGYT